A selection of T cell receptor beta chains follows, all from one sample in a study of CD8+CD57+ T cells in acquired aplastic anemia. TCRdb reprocessed the reads with MiXCR, giving one entry per CDR3 protein. The sample lists fewer than 200,000 distinct CDR3 sequences, around 60% occurring once. The sequenced material came from sorted CD4+, CD8+, or CD8+CD57+ T cells (not recorded which) from PBMCs. These receptors originate from a human donor in good health. CDR3s include the opening cysteine and the closing phenylalanine or tryptophan. A D gene is named only where the DNA matches it firmly. Only some rows state a clone size, as once, few, many or a class for expanded clones.

NA,TRBJ2-5,15,TRBV7-2,NA,TGTGCCAGCAGCCCGGACTTTACTACCCAAGAGACCCAGTACTTC,CASSPDFTTQETQYF
NA,TRBJ1-1,14,TRBV19,NA,TGTGCCAGTAGTAGGACAAGTTCGAACACTGAAGCTTTCTTT,CASSRTSSNTEAFF
NA,TRBJ1-6,16,TRBV7-6,NA,TGTGCCAGCAGCTTGTTGGGGGCGCCTGGGGATTCACCCCTCCACTTT,CASSLLGAPGDSPLHF
NA,TRBJ2-3,12,TRBV7-9,few,TGTGCCAGCAGCCGGACGGGTGATACGCAGTATTTT,CASSRTGDTQYF
NA,TRBJ1-1,13,TRBV2,NA,TGTGCCAGAAACACAGACATGAACACTGAAGCTTTCTTC,CARNTDMNTEAFF
NA,TRBJ1-3,14,TRBV10-2,few,TGCGCCAGCAGTGAGATGGCGGATGGAAACACCATATATTTT,CASSEMADGNTIYF
NA,TRBJ2-7,15,TRBV7-2,NA,TGTGCCAGCAGCTTAGCGTTTACCAGGTCCTACGAGCAGTACTTC,CASSLAFTRSYEQYF
NA,TRBJ2-5,14,TRBV10-3,NA,TGTGCCACCAGGGACAGTGGACGGGGGGAGACCCAGTACTTC,CATRDSGRGETQYF
NA,TRBJ2-1,16,TRBV5-4,many,TGTGCCAGCAGCTTCCTTTCGCGGAGCTCCTACAATGAGCAGTTCTTC,CASSFLSRSSYNEQFF
TRBD1,TRBJ2-1,16,TRBV15,once,TGTGCCGCCAGCAGCTCGGGACAGGGCAGTAGAAATGAGCAGTTCTTC,CAASSSGQGSRNEQFF
NA,TRBJ2-7,15,TRBV2,NA,TGTGCCAGCAGTGAAGCGTATAACCGGGTTAACGAGCAGTACTTC,CASSEAYNRVNEQYF
TRBD1,TRBJ2-7,14,TRBV7-9,NA,TGTACCAGCAGCTTGGACATCCACAGGGGCGAGCAGTACTTC,CTSSLDIHRGEQYF
TRBD2,TRBJ2-7,16,TRBV6-5,few,TGTGCCAGCAGTTACACAGGACTAGATTTGTCCTACGAGCAGTACTTC,CASSYTGLDLSYEQYF
NA,TRBJ1-2,14,TRBV7-9,NA,TGTGCCAGCAGCTCTCCCGAGGGGAGGAATGGCTACACCTTC,CASSSPEGRNGYTF
NA,TRBJ1-2,11,TRBV20-1,few,TGCAGTCCAGGGGTTGCGGTTGGCTACACCTTC,CSPGVAVGYTF
NA,TRBJ2-2,14,TRBV7-2,NA,TGTGCCAGCAGCTTAATTGCGGACACCGGGGAGCTGTTTTTT,CASSLIADTGELFF
NA,TRBJ2-5,14,TRBV7-2,NA,TGTGCCAGCAGCTCCCGATGGACTCAAGAGACCCAGTACTTC,CASSSRWTQETQYF
NA,TRBJ1-3,11,TRBV20-1,few,TGCAGTGCCCATATCAGGAACACCATATATTTT,CSAHIRNTIYF
NA,TRBJ2-2,13,TRBV29-1,many,TGCAGCGTTGCGACGGAGAACACCGGGGAGCTGTTTTTT,CSVATENTGELFF
NA,TRBJ2-2,12,TRBV11-3,many,TGTGCCGCAGGAGGGGACACCGGGGAGCTGTTTTTT,CAAGGDTGELFF
NA,TRBJ1-2,14,TRBV7-9,NA,TGTGCCAGCAGCTCCTCAGCAGCTAACTATGGCTACACCTTC,CASSSSAANYGYTF
TRBD1,TRBJ1-2,13,TRBV2,NA,TGTGCCAGCAAACCGACAGGGATTGAGGGCTACACCTTC,CASKPTGIEGYTF
NA,TRBJ2-5,15,TRBV2,NA,TGTGCCAGCAGCTTAGGCCAGGGGGCGGGAGGGACCCAGTACTTC,CASSLGQGAGGTQYF
NA,TRBJ1-1,13,TRBV20-1,NA,TGCAGTGCTAGTGTTTGGGGTGGGACTGAAGCTTTCTTT,CSASVWGGTEAFF
TRBD1,TRBJ1-5,15,TRBV20-1,NA,TGCAGTGCTATGGACAGGCCTTATAGCAATCAGCCCCAGCATTTT,CSAMDRPYSNQPQHF
NA,TRBJ2-5,14,TRBV20-1,few,TGCAGTGCTAGAGATCCAGGGACGCAAGAGACCCAGTACTTC,CSARDPGTQETQYF
TRBD2,TRBJ2-5,15,TRBV7-9,NA,TGTGCCAGCAGCTTAGTGGCGGGGGGCCGGGAGACCCAGTACTTC,CASSLVAGGRETQYF
NA,TRBJ2-7,13,TRBV4-2,many,TGTGCCAGCAGCCAAGAGAGGATCAACGAGCAGTACTTC,CASSQERINEQYF
NA,TRBJ2-4,15,TRBV7-8,many,TGTGCCAGCAGCTTATTTGCGGGACCAACGGACATTCAGTACTTC,CASSLFAGPTDIQYF
NA,TRBJ1-1,13,TRBV6-6,many,TGTGCCAGCAGTTACGGGGGGGCTTCTGAAGCTTTCTTT,CASSYGGASEAFF
NA,TRBJ2-7,15,TRBV15,NA,TGTGCCACCAGCAGGGCAAGTCCAGCGAACTACGAGCAGTACTTC,CATSRASPANYEQYF
NA,TRBJ1-1,14,TRBV15,NA,TGTGCCACCAGCAGAGTGGGGAGCGACACTGAAGCTTTCTTT,CATSRVGSDTEAFF
NA,TRBJ1-2,13,TRBV15,NA,TGTGCCACCAGCAGAGAGGAAGGGGATGGCTACACCTTC,CATSREEGDGYTF
NA,TRBJ1-6,14,TRBV2,NA,TGTGCCAGCAGTGAGTCAGGGTTTAATTCACCCCTCCACTTT,CASSESGFNSPLHF
NA,TRBJ2-7,15,TRBV7-7,few,TGTGCTAGCAGCTTAGGCCAGGGAGGAATGAATGAGCAGTACTTC,CASSLGQGGMNEQYF
NA,TRBJ2-5,13,TRBV20-1,few,TGCAGTGCTAGACTAGACGCGGGGGAGACCCAGTACTTC,CSARLDAGETQYF
NA,TRBJ2-1,9,TRBV20-1,many,TGCAGTGCTAGTTCTGGGCAGTTCTTC,CSASSGQFF
TRBD2,TRBJ2-3,15,TRBV11-2,many,TGTGCCAGCAGCTCTAGCGGACGTAGCACAGATACGCAGTATTTT,CASSSSGRSTDTQYF
TRBD2,TRBJ2-3,17,TRBV5-5,many,TGTGCCAGCAGCCCACTTGGGGGGACTACTAGCACAGATACGCAGTATTTT,CASSPLGGTTSTDTQYF
TRBD2,TRBJ2-3,17,TRBV12-3/TRBV12-4,many,TGTGCCAGCAGTGGTGGGACTAGCGGGAGGAGTCCAGATACGCAGTATTTT,CASSGGTSGRSPDTQYF
NA,TRBJ2-3,14,TRBV20-1,many,TGCAGTGCTAGCGGGCAGAAAATCACAGATACGCAGTATTTT,CSASGQKITDTQYF
NA,TRBJ2-7,14,TRBV4-2,many,TGTGCCAGCAGCCAAGATCTGGGAGGCTACGAGCAGTACTTC,CASSQDLGGYEQYF
NA,TRBJ2-7,14,TRBV9,NA,TGTGCCAGCAGCGTAGAACAGGGAGGGTACGAGCAGTACTTC,CASSVEQGGYEQYF
NA,TRBJ2-5,13,TRBV7-9,NA,TGTGCCAGCAGCAGGGTCTCCTCGGAGACCCAGTACTTC,CASSRVSSETQYF
NA,TRBJ2-1,14,TRBV10-1,NA,TGCGCCAGCAGTGAGTCAGTCGCCAACAATGAGCAGTTCTTC,CASSESVANNEQFF
NA,TRBJ2-6,17,TRBV7-2,many,TGTGCCAGCAGCTTAGGATTTGGGGTATCTGGGGCCAACGTCCTGACTTTC,CASSLGFGVSGANVLTF
NA,TRBJ2-3,14,TRBV7-9,NA,TGTGCCAGCAGCCAGATTACTAGTTACGATACGCAGTATTTT,CASSQITSYDTQYF
NA,TRBJ1-6,14,TRBV9,NA,TGTGCCAGCAACCTCGGCGGTGATAATTCACCCCTCCACTTT,CASNLGGDNSPLHF
NA,TRBJ1-6,12,TRBV7-9,NA,TGTGCCAGCAGCCACCATAATTCACCCCTCCACTTT,CASSHHNSPLHF
TRBD2,TRBJ2-1,17,TRBV13,many,TGTGCCAGCAGCGGAGGCACCGGGACTAGCGGATTCAGGGAGCAGTTCTTC,CASSGGTGTSGFREQFF
TRBD1,TRBJ2-1,18,TRBV5-1,once,TGCGCCAGCAGCCTTCAGGACAGGGGGTCGCCAGACTACAATGAGCAGTTCTTC,CASSLQDRGSPDYNEQFF
NA,TRBJ2-5,15,TRBV10-1,few,TGCGCCAGCAGTGAGTCTACAGTGGCACAAGAGACCCAGTACTTC,CASSESTVAQETQYF